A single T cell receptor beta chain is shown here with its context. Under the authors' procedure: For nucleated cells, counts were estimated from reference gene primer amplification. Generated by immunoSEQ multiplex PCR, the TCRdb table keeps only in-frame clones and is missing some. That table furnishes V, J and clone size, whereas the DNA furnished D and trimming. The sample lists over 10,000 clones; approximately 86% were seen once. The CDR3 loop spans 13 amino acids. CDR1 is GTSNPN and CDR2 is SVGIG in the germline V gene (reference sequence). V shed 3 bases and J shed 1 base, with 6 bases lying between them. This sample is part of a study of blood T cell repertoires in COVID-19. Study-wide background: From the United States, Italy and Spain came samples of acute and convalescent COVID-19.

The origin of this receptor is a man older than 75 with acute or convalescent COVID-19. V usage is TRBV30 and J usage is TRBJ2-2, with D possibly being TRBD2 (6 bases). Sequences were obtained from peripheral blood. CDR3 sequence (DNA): TGTGCCTGGAGGGGACTGAACACCGGGGAGCTGTTTTTT. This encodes CAWRGLNTGELFF.